These T cell receptor beta chains were read from a single sample in a study of T-cell reconstitution after alpha-beta-depleted transplantation in children. TCRdb re-derived calls from the PCR reads in MiXCR, one entry per CDR3 protein. The sample has approximately 170,000 distinct CDR3 sequences, around 10% seen once. The source material was PBMCs, sampled before TCRalphabeta/CD19-depleted stem cell transplant. Every receptor here comes from a boy aged 2 to 9 with acute myeloid leukemia, due to receive a stem cell transplant. Each CDR3 is given with its conserved first and last residue. A D gene is named only where the DNA matches it firmly. Part of the rows lack a size; the others show once, few, many or a class for expanded clones.

d_gene: TRBD1
j_gene: TRBJ1-5
abundance: many
v_gene: TRBV5-5
CDR3aa: CASSVTPGGLGPQHF
CDR3nt: TGTGCCAGCAGCGTAACCCCAGGGGGCCTGGGGCCCCAGCATTTT

d_gene: TRBD2
j_gene: TRBJ2-2
abundance: many
v_gene: TRBV29-1
CDR3aa: CSVEDGQRGVTGELFF
CDR3nt: TGCAGCGTTGAAGACGGCCAGCGGGGGGTTACCGGGGAGCTGTTTTTT

d_gene: TRBD1
j_gene: TRBJ1-2
abundance: many
v_gene: TRBV5-1
CDR3aa: CASAEQGDYGYTF
CDR3nt: TGCGCCAGCGCCGAACAGGGGGACTATGGCTACACCTTC

d_gene: .
j_gene: TRBJ2-5
abundance: many
v_gene: TRBV20-1
CDR3aa: CSANSGRAKQETQYF
CDR3nt: TGCAGTGCTAACTCTGGCCGGGCGAAGCAAGAGACCCAGTACTTC

d_gene: TRBD2
j_gene: TRBJ2-1
abundance: few
v_gene: TRBV3-1
CDR3aa: CACSPLAGGYNEQFF
CDR3nt: TGTGCCTGCAGCCCCCTAGCGGGGGGGTACAATGAGCAGTTCTTC

d_gene: .
j_gene: TRBJ1-5
abundance: many
v_gene: TRBV28
CDR3aa: CASSLSGYYQPQHF
CDR3nt: TGTGCCAGCAGTTTATCTGGGTATTATCAGCCCCAGCATTTT

d_gene: .
j_gene: TRBJ2-1
abundance: many
v_gene: TRBV10-3
CDR3aa: CAISDEKGYSYNEQFF
CDR3nt: TGTGCCATCAGTGACGAGAAGGGATACAGCTACAATGAGCAGTTCTTC

d_gene: TRBD2
j_gene: TRBJ2-1
abundance: .
v_gene: TRBV20-1
CDR3aa: CWALPLAGGRYEQFF
CDR3nt: TGCTGGGCCCTGCCACTAGCGGGAGGGCGGTATGAGCAGTTCTTC

d_gene: TRBD1
j_gene: TRBJ2-7
abundance: many
v_gene: TRBV11-2
CDR3aa: CASSWTGGSLRYEQYF
CDR3nt: TGTGCCAGCAGCTGGACAGGGGGGAGTTTGAGGTACGAGCAGTACTTC

d_gene: .
j_gene: TRBJ2-5
abundance: many
v_gene: TRBV5-1
CDR3aa: CASSLERQETQYF
CDR3nt: TGCGCCAGCAGCTTGGAGCGGCAAGAGACCCAGTACTTC

d_gene: TRBD1
j_gene: TRBJ2-7
abundance: once
v_gene: TRBV14
CDR3aa: CASSQEQGVSEQYF
CDR3nt: TGTGCCAGCAGCCAGGAGCAGGGGGTCTCCGAGCAGTACTTC

d_gene: TRBD2
j_gene: TRBJ2-3
abundance: many
v_gene: TRBV5-1
CDR3aa: CASGPGLGGTDTQYF
CDR3nt: TGCGCCAGCGGACCGGGACTAGGTGGGACAGATACGCAGTATTTT

d_gene: TRBD2
j_gene: TRBJ2-1
abundance: many
v_gene: TRBV20-1
CDR3aa: CSARGGLAVYNEQFF
CDR3nt: TGCAGTGCTCGTGGGGGACTAGCGGTATACAATGAGCAGTTCTTC

d_gene: TRBD2
j_gene: TRBJ2-5
abundance: many
v_gene: TRBV5-5
CDR3aa: CASSLDPAGVTKTQYF
CDR3nt: TGTGCCAGCAGCTTGGATCCAGCGGGAGTAACGAAGACCCAGTACTTC

d_gene: .
j_gene: TRBJ2-7
abundance: few
v_gene: TRBV4-2
CDR3aa: CASSPQRGGMNEQYF
CDR3nt: TGTGCCAGCAGCCCCCAGAGGGGGGGAATGAATGAGCAGTACTTC

d_gene: TRBD2
j_gene: TRBJ2-3
abundance: once
v_gene: TRBV18
CDR3aa: CASSPPAGDTQYF
CDR3nt: TGTGCCAGCTCACCACCAGCGGGGGATACGCAGTATTTT

d_gene: .
j_gene: TRBJ1-6
abundance: many
v_gene: TRBV12-3/TRBV12-4
CDR3aa: CASSLSGGVGSPLHF
CDR3nt: TGTGCCAGCAGTTTGTCAGGCGGGGTTGGTTCACCCCTCCACTTT

d_gene: .
j_gene: TRBJ2-6
abundance: .
v_gene: TRBV20-1
CDR3aa: CCARVRHASSGANVLTF
CDR3nt: TGCTGTGCTAGAGTTAGGCACGCCAGCTCTGGGGCCAACGTCCTGACTTTC

d_gene: .
j_gene: TRBJ2-6
abundance: many
v_gene: TRBV5-6
CDR3aa: CASSFGANVLTF
CDR3nt: TGTGCCAGCAGCTTCGGGGCCAACGTCCTGACTTTC

d_gene: .
j_gene: TRBJ2-7
abundance: .
v_gene: TRBV5-6
CDR3aa: CASGLGGISYEQYF
CDR3nt: TGTGCCAGCGGCCTTGGGGGAATCTCCTACGAGCAGTACTTC

d_gene: TRBD2
j_gene: TRBJ2-3
abundance: many
v_gene: TRBV6-4
CDR3aa: CASSNLAGTTDTQYF
CDR3nt: TGTGCCAGCAGTAACCTAGCGGGAACCACAGATACGCAGTATTTT

d_gene: .
j_gene: TRBJ2-2
abundance: .
v_gene: TRBV4-1
CDR3aa: CASSQPGRKTGELFF
CDR3nt: TGCGCCAGCAGCCAACCTGGACGGAAAACCGGGGAGCTGTTTTTT

d_gene: .
j_gene: TRBJ1-4
abundance: many
v_gene: TRBV6-1
CDR3aa: CASSAGATGKLFF
CDR3nt: TGTGCCAGCAGTGCGGGGGCGACAGGAAAACTGTTTTTT

d_gene: .
j_gene: TRBJ1-2
abundance: few
v_gene: TRBV5-4
CDR3aa: CASSSTAASNYGYTF
CDR3nt: TGTGCCAGCAGCTCGACAGCAGCTAGTAACTATGGCTACACCTTC

d_gene: .
j_gene: TRBJ1-6
abundance: many
v_gene: TRBV20-1
CDR3aa: CSASRQPYNSPLHF
CDR3nt: TGCAGTGCTTCGAGACAGCCCTATAATTCACCCCTCCACTTT

d_gene: .
j_gene: TRBJ1-2
abundance: many
v_gene: TRBV6-5
CDR3aa: CASSYLANYGYTF
CDR3nt: TGTGCCAGCAGTTACCTGGCGAACTATGGCTACACCTTC

d_gene: TRBD1
j_gene: TRBJ2-3
abundance: many
v_gene: TRBV7-7
CDR3aa: CASSGGTGGSDTQYF
CDR3nt: TGTGCCAGCAGCGGCGGGACAGGGGGCTCAGATACGCAGTATTTT

d_gene: .
j_gene: TRBJ2-5
abundance: many
v_gene: TRBV5-1
CDR3aa: CASSLALSQQETQYF
CDR3nt: TGCGCCAGCAGCTTGGCACTTAGCCAACAAGAGACCCAGTACTTC